Below, 9 T cell receptor beta chains from the same sample are listed, as sequenced in a study of graft-versus-host responses after intestinal transplantation (dated by TCRdb to the early 2020s). This specimen's time point label, interpreted: cells obtained before transplantation from donor or recipient. Libraries were prepared through the immunoSEQ multiplex PCR assay. TCRdb holds this immuneACCESS table with in-frame rearrangements only. Some clones are missing; in checked studies, unresolved V genes explain under half, and the rest has no known cause. The sample table shows approximately 110,000 clones, and roughly 92% are seen once. The ten largest clones add up to approximately 0.22% of the sample. Their cognate antigens are unknown. Here the sequenced sample was unstimulated CD4+ T cells sorted from spleen or lymph node cells, taken before transplant. The receptor set was obtained from a human donor who was the organ donor for an intestinal transplant.

This clone was recorded only once. J is TRBJ2-5 and V is TRBV5-1; weak D call: TRBD1 (5 bases). CDR1 is SGHRS, CDR2 YFSETQ, per germline. V was shortened by 4 bases and J by 2 bases, with 15 bases between the two germline ends. This CDR3 is built from 15 residues. The CDR3 bases are TGCGCCAGCAGCCCGGGCTGGACAAGGCAAGAGACCCAGTACTTC. Its protein is CASSPGWTRQETQYF.

V is TRBV18 and J is TRBJ1-1; 7 bases fit TRBD1. In germline, CDR1 is KGHSH, CDR2 LQKENI. This CDR3 comprises 14 residues. J was trimmed by 2 bases and V by 2 bases; bases with no gene match: 2. CDR3 nucleotides: TGTGCCAGCTCACCAGGACAGGCAAACACTGAAGCTTTCTTT. It translates to CASSPGQANTEAFF.

This sequence joins TRBV30 and TRBJ2-5, with unresolved D. This CDR3 has 13 residues. The V gene lost 1 base and the J gene lost 5 bases, with 11 bases spanning the gap. Germline values: CDR1 GTSNPN, CDR2 SVGIG (reference sequence). The chain's CDR3 is CAWSAGLPETQYF. As DNA, the CDR3 is TGTGCCTGGAGTGCCGGGTTACCCGAGACCCAGTACTTC.

This chain uses TRBV4-3 with TRBJ1-4; D gene unclear. V lost 1 base to trimming and J lost 8 bases, with 8 bases between them. In germline, CDR1 is LGHNA, CDR2 YSLEER. The CDR3 consists of 13 residues. The CDR3 protein is CASSQVSGEKLFF. In DNA, the CDR3 is TGCGCCAGCAGCCAAGTGTCCGGGGAAAAACTGTTTTTT.

The chain uses TRBV7-9 and TRBJ2-1; 7 bases match TRBD1. Germline V CDR1 and CDR2: SEHNR, FQNEAQ (reference sequence). CDR3 length: 17 residues. Germline trimming cut 5 bases from V and 8 bases from J; bases unmatched to any gene: 18. The CDR3 sequence: CASSPTAHKQGVDEQFF. Written as DNA, the CDR3 is TGTGCCAGCAGCCCAACCGCACACAAGCAGGGGGTGGATGAGCAGTTCTTC.

The count of this clone is one. V and J are TRBV7-2 and TRBJ1-2; 7 bases line up with TRBD1. Germline lookup yields CDR1 SGHTA and CDR2 FQGNSA. V dropped 5 bases and J dropped 4; count of bases not matched to a gene: 4. The CDR3 totals 13 residues. CDR3 protein: CASSQGQLYGYTF. Written as DNA, the CDR3 is TGTGCCAGCAGCCAGGGACAGCTCTATGGCTACACCTTC.

V usage is TRBV7-9 and J usage is TRBJ2-5; 7 bases fit TRBD1. The CDR3 covers 13 residues. Germline V gene lookup returns CDR1 SEHNR and CDR2 FQNEAQ (reference sequence). After removal of 7 bases from V and 5 bases from J, the junction contained 7 bases not matched to a gene. The CDR3 sequence: CASTGPRGETQYF. In nucleotides, the CDR3 is TGTGCCAGCACCGGTCCCAGGGGGGAGACCCAGTACTTC.

This sequence joins TRBV18 and TRBJ2-1, with D perhaps given as TRBD1 or TRBD2 (5 bases each). V was clipped by 2 bases and J by 10 bases, with 12 bases between them. The CDR3 runs to 13 residues. Per the germline V gene, CDR1 is KGHSH and CDR2 is LQKENI. The CDR3 loop is CASSPGASWEQFF. DNA for the CDR3: TGTGCCAGCTCACCAGGGGCTAGCTGGGAGCAGTTCTTC.

The rearrangement links TRBV28 to TRBJ1-2; D gene ambiguous. The CDR3 contains 13 residues. Germline-derived CDR1 and CDR2 are MDHEN and SYDVKM. Deletions cut 3 bases from V and 2 bases from J, with 7 bases between. CDR3 protein: CASSFPQNYGYTF. CDR3 nucleotide sequence: TGTGCCAGCAGTTTCCCACAGAACTATGGCTACACCTTC.